The T cell receptor beta chain under discussion was sequenced for a study of identical twins. Whole-study findings and limits: Invariant MAIT and iNKT cells could partly confound zero-insertion analyses.

TCRdb processed the 5' RACE reads anew with MiXCR; each CDR3 protein has one entry. The repertoire has under 250,000 distinct CDR3 sequences, less than 10% of them found once; the top ten carry 5% to 6%. The ends were cut back, 7 bases at V and 2 bases at J, with 11 bases in the middle. Germline V gene sequence: CDR1 LNHDA, CDR2 SQIVND (reference sequence). This CDR3 is built from 14 residues. This clonotype was seen repeatedly, ten times or more. Its target is not known. The source is a woman aged 18-29 years in good health. The chain uses TRBV19 and TRBJ2-2, with D possibly being TRBD2 (6 bases). Sequences were obtained from memory (CD45RO+) T cells sorted from blood. CDR3 bases: TGTGCCAGTACTACGGGGGTAAACACCGGGGAGCTGTTTTTT. Translation: CASTTGVNTGELFF.